This T cell receptor beta chain comes out of a study of control samples from healthy donors and cancer patients. The V end lost 5 bases, the J end lost 4 bases, and 12 bases lay between the germline ends. The length of the CDR3 is 13 residues. Germline assignment: CDR1 MDHEN and CDR2 SYDVKM. Profiled with immunoSEQ multiplex PCR; TCRdb holds only in-frame clones, not every one. The sample yields over 110,000 clones, around nine tenths seen once. The specimen sequenced was blood. The TCR comes from a man aged 25 to 40 in good health. The rearrangement joins TRBV28 to TRBJ2-7; the D gene could be TRBD1 or TRBD2 (5 bases each). CDR3 nucleotides: TGTGCCAGCAGTGAGGGGCACGGATACGAGCAGTACTTC. Translated: CASSEGHGYEQYF. The full variable domain, with the rest looked up from reference TRBV28 and TRBJ2-7, is DVKVTQSSRYLVKRTGEKVFLECVQDMDHENMFWYRQDPGLGLRLIYFSYDVKMKEKGDIPEGYSVSREKKERFSLILESASTNQTSMYLCASSEGHGYEQYFGPGTRLTVT.